Below, one T cell receptor (beta chain) is given with its context. The entry originates in a study of blood T cell repertoires in COVID-19. Measured with immunoSEQ multiplex PCR; TCRdb has only the in-frame clones, and not every one. The sample consists of about 170,000 clones, around 82% of them appearing once. Trimming took 0 bases from V and 6 from J; bases not matched to a gene: 11. Looked up from germline, CDR1 is SGHRS and CDR2 is YFSETQ. This CDR3 is 17 amino acids long. Sequenced input: PBMCs or T cells enriched from blood (not recorded which). The gene calls are TRBV5-1 and TRBJ1-1; 10 bases agree with TRBD1. The TCR comes from a woman between 45 and 65 years old in a cohort exposed to, infected with or recovered from COVID-19 (not recorded which). The CDR3 DNA follows: TGCGCCAGCAGCTTGGTCGGACCGGGACAGGGGTTTTCTGAAGCTTTCTTT. The encoded protein is CASSLVGPGQGFSEAFF. Drawing the rest from reference TRBV5-1 and TRBJ1-1, the complete variable domain is KAGVTQTPRYLIKTRGQQVTLSCSPISGHRSVSWYQQTPGQGLQFLFEYFSETQRNKGNFPGRFSGRQFSNSRSEMNVSTLELGDSALYLCASSLVGPGQGFSEAFFGQGTRLTVV.